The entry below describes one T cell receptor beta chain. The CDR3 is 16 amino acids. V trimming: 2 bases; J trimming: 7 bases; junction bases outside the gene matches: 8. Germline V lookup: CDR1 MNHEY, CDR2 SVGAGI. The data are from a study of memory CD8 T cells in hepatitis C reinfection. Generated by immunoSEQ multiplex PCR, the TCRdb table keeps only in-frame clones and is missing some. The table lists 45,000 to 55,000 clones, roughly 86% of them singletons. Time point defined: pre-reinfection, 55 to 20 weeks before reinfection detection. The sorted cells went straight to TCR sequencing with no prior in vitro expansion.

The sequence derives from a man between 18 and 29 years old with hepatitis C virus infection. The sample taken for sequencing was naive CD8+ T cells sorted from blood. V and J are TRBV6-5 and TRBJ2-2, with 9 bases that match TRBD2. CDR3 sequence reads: CASSYQTGTSHGELFF. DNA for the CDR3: TGTGCCAGCAGTTACCAAACCGGGACTAGCCACGGGGAGCTGTTTTTT.